This paragraph reports one T cell receptor (beta chain). Its target antigen remains unknown. Base qualities are not at hand, and no much larger clone is one base apart. The data derive from a study of T cells in Graves' hyperthyroidism and ophthalmopathy (dated by TCRdb to about 2019). Regarding the study in general: Peripheral blood samples were taken at initial diagnosis, before any treatment was given. According to the paper, TCR Vbeta CDR3 sequencing was carried out on approximately 140 peripheral blood samples, which came from approximately 41 ophthalmopathy, approximately 72 hyperthyroidism and around 17 progressor patients. Once sampling was done, hyperthyroidism patients were given methimazole at a starting dose of 30 mg daily, whereas ophthalmopathy patients were given high-dose intravenous methylprednisolone. A discovery cohort of roughly 100 patients, about 40 with Graves' ophthalmopathy and approximately 60 with stable Graves' hyperthyroidism, was used to find distinguishing TCR V-J signatures. The 75 to 100 discovery patients were randomly split 7:3 into training and test sets. In six Graves' hyperthyroidism patients, the study also compared T-cell repertoires from thyroid tissue with T-cell repertoires from blood. An independent validation cohort of fewer than 20 hyperthyroidism patients and 17 patients who later progressed to ophthalmopathy tested prospective prediction of ophthalmopathy. The study at large found these results: During validation, the model predicted progression to ophthalmopathy a median of around 6 months ahead of onset, with approximately 71% sensitivity and more than 72% specificity. Sample size was not statistically predetermined, and blinding of investigators to group allocation was not performed. A model built on a 13 V-J signature distinguished ophthalmopathy from stable hyperthyroidism, reaching around 90% sensitivity and 81.08% specificity in cross-validation and 80%/75% in testing. Blood samples also contained most of the expanded thyroid clonotypes (frequency above 0.001), which suggests that blood repertoires may reflect thyroid immune responses.

From cysteine to phenylalanine, the CDR3 is 15 amino acids long. Solely the CDR3 DNA is kept, with 45 bases framed from the first base. From a lookup of the germline V gene, CDR1 and CDR2 are MGHRA and YSYEKL. V lost 3 bases and J lost 1 base; the stretch between them is 11 bases long. TCR beta CDR3 regions were amplified from RNA transcripts. The first round of RT-PCR for the TCR CDR3 was performed with the HTBI primer set and the Qiagen OneStep RT-PCR kit. A second multiplex PCR round built the libraries, followed by size selection and purification. Paired-end sequencing of the libraries was performed with 100 bp reads on an Illumina HiSeq2000. On the study's bioinformatics: SOAPnuke was used to process the raw data, throwing out any read that contained adapters or uncalled bases, had a mean Phred below 15, or lacked an exact constant-primer or identifier match. High-quality paired reads were merged with COPE v1.2.5, and unique nucleotide sequences were defined as clonotypes. MiTCR v1.1 was used to align the clonotypes against IMGT TRBV, TRBD and TRBJ reference segments. Only V-J combinations with frequency above 0.0001, covering roughly 99% of repertoires, were analysed. A TCS score was defined as the ratio between F50 (clonal expansion) and ExV (chaos), using BLOSUM62-based TCRdist between CDR3 peptides within each V-J. Welch's t-statistics and random forest reduced just over 500 V-J features to roughly 13, which were used in a naive Bayes classifier (R e1071). TCRdb reprocessing: public reads trimmed at Q25 with fastp, clones called with MiXCR, in-frame beta chains kept. Identical CDR3 proteins give one entry, which carries the most common genes and DNA. The V and J calls here are based on TCRdb, not the publication. For this sample there are roughly 750,000 distinct CDR3 sequences; roughly 15% appear just once. In total, the top ten clones hold approximately 8.4% of the sample.

Stable Graves' hyperthyroidism was defined as the absence of progression to ophthalmopathy over 18 months of follow-up. Hyperthyroidism patients were newly diagnosed, had a disease duration of under 2 months, and were aged 18 to 65 years. Patients with uncontrolled infections, other autoimmune diseases, pregnancy or lactation were excluded. Diagnoses were based on clinical symptoms, serum thyroxine and TRAb, thyroid ultrasound and orbital computed tomography. PBMCs were isolated from about 9.1 ml of fresh peripheral blood by Ficoll-Paque density gradient centrifugation. Total RNA was extracted with Trizol reagent, and quality was checked on an Agilent 2100 Bioanalyzer.

The rearranged chain carries TRBV4-1 and TRBJ2-3; the D gene is unclear. The sequenced sample consisted of blood. The clonotype was recovered from a young man with Graves' hyperthyroidism. The DNA reads TGCGCCAGCAGCCATCTCCAGGACGGCACAGATACGCAGTATTTT. It codes for CASSHLQDGTDTQYF.